This TCR beta chain was sequenced for a study of CD8+ T cells in alopecia areata. About the study: Patients given treatment had severity scored by the percentage of scalp area affected.

Sequencing used cDNA as its template, made by extracting RNA and reverse transcribing it. Data came from immunoSEQ multiplex PCR; TCRdb stores just in-frame clones and leaves some out. The profile covers 110,000 or so clones, with around three fifths appearing a single time and 3% to 4% taken by the ten largest. Treatment: oral pan-JAK inhibitor, 5-10 mg twice daily. Cell sorting was applied to PBMCs, and CD4+ and CD8+ T cells were collected. In its sample, this clone was seen once. This receptor was identified in a human donor with alopecia areata. The starting material was CD4+ T cells sorted from blood, obtained at week 24, from a patient treated with tofacitinib.

CDR3 in amino acids: CASSGPATYGYTF. CDR3 nucleotide sequence: TGTGCCAGCAGCGGGCCCGCCACCTATGGCTACACCTTC. V and J are TRBV6-6 and TRBJ1-2; D remains unclear. The CDR3 has 13 amino acids. Germline V lookup: CDR1 MNHNY, CDR2 SVGAGI (reference sequence). The V end was cut by 6 bases, the J end by 4 bases, with 12 bases between.